This T cell receptor (beta chain) appears in the sequencing data of a study of CD8 T cells in ankylosing spondylitis. Overall study findings and caveats: Characteristic, it appeared, of ankylosing spondylitis blood was a TCR beta motif of about eight highly homologous variants. Disease-linked clones were reportedly significantly enriched in matched ankylosing spondylitis synovial fluid.

Comment on this clonotype: Antigen unknown.

Scientists made TCR beta libraries using quantitative 5'-RACE with molecular barcodes. In TCRdb, the 5' RACE reads were re-called with MiXCR into one record per CDR3 protein. The data show approximately 25,000 distinct CDR3 sequences, about 15% seen once. The CDR3 contains 17 residues. This TCR was sampled from a male donor with ankylosing spondylitis or in good health (not recorded which). The V and J genes are TRBV21-1 and TRBJ2-3; the table's D call of TRBD2 was not tested on the DNA. TRBV21-1 is classified as a pseudogene. Sequencing was performed on blood. The chain's CDR3 is CASSKIRAGGFPDTQYF. The CDR3 DNA reads as TGTGCCAGCAGCAAAATACGAGCGGGGGGGTTCCCAGATACGCAGTATTTT.